These 10 T cell receptor beta chains were sequenced from one sample in a study of blood T cell dynamics during melanoma immunotherapy. Sequenced by immunoSEQ multiplex PCR; TCRdb stores in-frame clones only, minus some. The data contain about 6,000 clones, over 75% of them seen just once; the ten biggest clones take up 25% to 40%. The time point denotes: week 3, after first cycle of checkpoint inhibitor. Sequenced here: blood, sampled from a patient treated with checkpoint blockade. Receptor source: a human donor with melanoma.

The chain employs TRBV20-1 and TRBJ1-2; tentatively, D is TRBD1 (5 bases). CDR1 DFQATT and CDR2 SNEGSKA come from the germline V gene (reference sequence). The CDR3 has 11 amino acids. The CDR3 nucleotides are TGCAGCCCTGACAGAGACTATGGCTACACCTTC. Encoded protein: CSPDRDYGYTF.

The rearrangement uses TRBV10-2 and TRBJ2-7; maybe TRBD2 (6 bases). The CDR3 length is 13 residues. V gave up 6 bases and J gave up 1 base, with 10 bases separating them. Germline V gene lookup returns CDR1 WSHSY and CDR2 SAAADI. This CDR3 reads CASSTGLSYEQYF. The CDR3, as DNA: TGCGCCAGCAGCACGGGACTTTCCTACGAGCAGTACTTC.

V gene TRBV11-2 combines with J gene TRBJ2-5; no firm D call. V lost 3 bases to trimming and J lost 1 base, with 9 bases between them. Germline values: CDR1 SGHAT, CDR2 FQNNGV. The CDR3 is 14 amino acids. CDR3 bases: TGTGCCAGCAGCTTCGGCAGCACCCAAGAGACCCAGTACTTC. Encoded protein: CASSFGSTQETQYF.

This clone was counted a few times. The chain carries TRBV7-9 and TRBJ2-7; D unresolved. Germline V gene sequence: CDR1 SEHNR, CDR2 FQNEAQ (reference sequence). Trimming took off 2 bases at V and 6 bases at J, with 11 bases between the two ends. There are 13 residues in the CDR3. CDR3 residues: CASSLREGIEQYF. The CDR3 nucleotides read TGTGCCAGCAGCTTAAGGGAAGGGATCGAGCAGTACTTC. The entire variable domain, with the rest obtained from reference TRBV7-9 and TRBJ2-7, is as follows: DTGVSQNPRHKITKRGQNVTFRCDPISEHNRLYWYRQTLGQGPEFLTYFQNEAQLEKSRLLSDRFSAERPKGSFSTLEIQRTEQGDSAMYLCASSLREGIEQYFGPGTRLTVT.

The rearrangement joins TRBV2 to TRBJ2-1; 14 positions match TRBD2. Germline assignment: CDR1 SNHLY and CDR2 FYNNEI. The CDR3 is 14 residues long. The ends lost 6 bases at V and 9 bases at J; junction bases unmatched: 4. In DNA form, the CDR3 reads TGTGCCAGCAGCGGACTAGCGGGAGGCTCTGAGCAGTTCTTC. Residues: CASSGLAGGSEQFF.

The V gene is TRBV9, the J gene TRBJ2-3; no clear D. V shed 4 bases and J shed 1 base, with 7 bases lying between them. Germline V gene sequence: CDR1 SGDLS, CDR2 YYNGEE. CDR3 length: 13 amino acids. The CDR3 loop is CASSLGRTDTQYF. The CDR3 DNA sequence: TGTGCCAGCAGCCTCGGGCGCACAGATACGCAGTATTTT.

V and J are TRBV30 and TRBJ1-1; no definite D call. Germline CDR1 and CDR2: GTSNPN and SVGIG (reference sequence). V shed 0 bases and J shed 4 bases, with 9 bases lying between them. The CDR3 contains 13 residues. The CDR3 is CAWSVSGSTEAFF. The CDR3, as DNA: TGTGCCTGGAGTGTTAGCGGTAGCACTGAAGCTTTCTTT.

J is TRBJ2-1 and V is TRBV7-2; the D is unclear. Trimming cost V 3 bases and J 7 bases, with 4 bases left between them. The CDR3 totals 11 residues. CDR1 is SGHTA and CDR2 is FQGNSA in the germline V gene. The CDR3 region has the DNA TGTGCCAGCAGCTTCTGGAATGAGCAGTTCTTC. This encodes CASSFWNEQFF.

The chain joins TRBV7-3 to TRBJ1-2, with TRBD1 matching 10 bases. The V and J ends lost 2 bases and 4 bases, in that order; junction bases with no gene match: 4. The CDR3 totals 15 residues. The V gene's germline CDR1 is SGHTA and CDR2 FQGTGA. The CDR3: CASSLAGTGVYGYTF. The CDR3 bases are TGTGCCAGCAGCTTAGCTGGGACAGGGGTCTATGGCTACACCTTC.

The CDR3 DNA sequence: TGTGCCAGCAGCCCAACTGGACTAGCGGGAGACGGGTACAATGAGCAGTTCTTC. Translation gives CASSPTGLAGDGYNEQFF. The V call is TRBV7-9, the J call TRBJ2-1; 13 bases are shared with TRBD2. The germline V gene encodes CDR1 SEHNR and CDR2 FQNEAQ (reference sequence). The CDR3 extends over 18 amino acids. V dropped 5 bases and J dropped 4; count of bases not matched to a gene: 11.